This is a list of T cell receptor beta chains from one sample in a study of blood T cell repertoires in COVID-19. The protocol was immunoSEQ multiplex PCR, while the TCRdb copy is restricted to in-frame clones and leaves out a portion. The table shows roughly 300,000 clones, with around 87% occurring only once. Sequencing input: PBMCs or T cells enriched from blood (not recorded which). The receptors originated from a woman younger than 45 who had recovered from COVID-19. The CDR3 runs from the conserved cysteine through the conserved F or W. Each record gives: V gene, clone size, J gene, D gene, CDR3 protein, CDR3 DNA. A D gene is named only where the DNA matches it firmly. Clone size is given for some rows only: seen once, a few or many times, or a class if the clone is expanded.

TRBV12-3/TRBV12-4	NA	TRBJ1-2	TRBD1	CASSRDSPYGYTF	TGTGCCAGCAGTCGGGACAGTCCCTATGGCTACACCTTC
TRBV24-1	NA	TRBJ2-1	NA	CATSRDIGASYNEQFF	TGTGCCACCAGTCGGGACATCGGGGCCTCCTACAATGAGCAGTTCTTC
TRBV19	NA	TRBJ1-1	NA	CASSSPGNTEAFF	TGTGCCAGTTCATCCCCGGGGAACACTGAAGCTTTCTTT
TRBV6-4	NA	TRBJ1-1	NA	CASSSTGNTEAFF	TGTGCCAGCAGTTCCACAGGCAACACTGAAGCTTTCTTT
TRBV24-1	NA	TRBJ2-2	NA	CATSDGNTGELFF	TGTGCCACCAGTGACGGGAACACCGGGGAGCTGTTTTTT
TRBV12-5	NA	TRBJ2-7	TRBD1	CASGRDRGHEQYF	TGTGCTAGTGGTCGGGACAGGGGACACGAGCAGTACTTC
TRBV5-6	NA	TRBJ1-3	NA	CASSFNAYGNTIYF	TGTGCCAGCAGCTTCAACGCCTATGGAAACACCATATATTTT
TRBV7-2	NA	TRBJ1-1	NA	CASTRRGANTEAFF	TGTGCCAGCACCCGACGGGGGGCGAACACTGAAGCTTTCTTT
TRBV28	NA	TRBJ2-3	NA	CASTAAWGGTDTQYF	TGTGCCAGCACCGCAGCGTGGGGGGGCACAGATACGCAGTATTTT
TRBV29-1	NA	TRBJ2-1	NA	CSVSPAGRTGSYNEQFF	TGCAGCGTGTCACCGGCGGGCCGCACAGGGTCCTACAATGAGCAGTTCTTC
TRBV24-1	once	TRBJ1-2	TRBD1	CATSDPGQGGNYGYTF	TGTGCCACCAGTGACCCGGGACAGGGAGGAAACTATGGCTACACCTTC
TRBV19	NA	TRBJ1-2	NA	CASSIYRDLYTF	TGTGCCAGTAGTATATACAGGGATCTCTACACCTTC
TRBV7-9	NA	TRBJ2-3	NA	CASSLSSDTDTQYF	TGTGCCAGCAGCTTATCCAGCGACACAGATACGCAGTATTTT
TRBV7-2	NA	TRBJ1-1	NA	CASSSQHGGSTEAFF	TGTGCCAGCAGCTCCCAGCACGGAGGGTCCACTGAAGCTTTCTTT
TRBV7-2	NA	TRBJ1-2	TRBD1	CASSFWDSYGYTF	TGTGCCAGCAGCTTCTGGGACAGCTATGGCTACACCTTC
TRBV11-2	NA	TRBJ2-7	TRBD1	CASSPDTSDRGRSYEQYF	TGTGCCAGCAGCCCAGATACATCGGACAGGGGGCGATCCTACGAGCAGTACTTC
TRBV3-1/TRBV3-2	NA	TRBJ1-5	TRBD1	CASSPRTGAGQPQHF	TGTGCCAGCAGCCCCCGGACAGGGGCTGGGCAGCCCCAGCATTTT
TRBV6-5	NA	TRBJ2-2	NA	CASSYQGNTGELFF	TGTGCCAGCAGTTATCAGGGAAACACCGGGGAGCTGTTTTTT
TRBV12-5	once	TRBJ2-3	TRBD2	CASGLGSSGSTDTQYF	TGTGCTAGTGGTTTGGGGTCTAGCGGAAGCACAGATACGCAGTATTTT
TRBV7-3	NA	TRBJ2-5	TRBD1	CASSPTGWQETQYF	TGTGCCAGCAGTCCGACAGGGTGGCAAGAGACCCAGTACTTC